Listed below are T cell receptor beta chains from one sample, sequenced in a study of blood T cell repertoires in COVID-19. TCRdb keeps only in-frame clones here, not all; method: immunoSEQ multiplex PCR. The table has under 250,000 clones, about 90% seen once; the top ten hold about 3.4%. The source material was PBMCs or T cells enriched from blood (not recorded which). The receptors originated from a woman aged 40 to 50 who had been exposed to COVID-19. Each CDR3 is given with its conserved first and last residue. The order of the fields is J gene, D gene, V gene, clone size, CDR3 protein, CDR3 DNA. D genes are given only for firm matches. Not all rows give a size; the values are once, few, many and, for expanded clones, a class.

>TRBJ1-4|-|TRBV15|-
CATSRESTGIKNEKLFF
TGTGCCACCAGCAGAGAATCCACAGGAATAAAAAATGAAAAACTGTTTTTT
>TRBJ2-7|TRBD2|TRBV7-2|-
CASSASGGFYEQYF
TGTGCCAGCAGCGCTAGCGGGGGGTTTTACGAGCAGTACTTC
>TRBJ1-2|TRBD1|TRBV19|once
CASSTGGAGGYTF
TGTGCCAGTAGTACAGGGGGCGCGGGTGGCTACACCTTC
>TRBJ2-5|TRBD2|TRBV28|-
CASSLAGGRQETQYF
TGTGCCAGCAGTTTAGCGGGGGGGCGACAAGAGACCCAGTACTTC
>TRBJ1-3|-|TRBV28|-
CASSFQVSGNTIYF
TGTGCCAGCAGTTTTCAGGTCTCTGGAAACACCATATATTTT
>TRBJ2-2|-|TRBV5-5|few
CASSLDSNTGELFF
TGTGCCAGCAGCCTGGACTCAAACACCGGGGAGCTGTTTTTT
>TRBJ2-6|-|TRBV6-5|-
CASSYVGTGANVLTF
TGTGCCAGCAGTTACGTGGGGACAGGGGCCAACGTCCTGACTTTC
>TRBJ1-2|TRBD1|TRBV5-4|-
CASAVIQTGIYGYTF
TGTGCCAGCGCCGTTATTCAGACAGGGATCTATGGCTACACCTTC
>TRBJ2-7|-|TRBV4-3|-
CASSPSGTPLLYEQYF
TGCGCCAGCAGCCCCTCCGGGACTCCTCTCCTCTACGAGCAGTACTTC
>TRBJ1-2|-|TRBV12-3/TRBV12-4|-
CASGDIRWGYTF
TGTGCCAGCGGTGACATACGTTGGGGCTACACCTTC
>TRBJ1-1|TRBD1|TRBV29-1|once
CSVRTGRTTEAFF
TGCAGCGTTCGGACAGGGAGGACCACTGAAGCTTTCTTT
>TRBJ2-5|TRBD2|TRBV28|-
CASSPAWTSVTQETQYF
TGTGCCAGCAGCCCGGCCTGGACTAGCGTGACCCAAGAGACCCAGTACTTC
>TRBJ2-1|-|TRBV4-2|-
CASSQETRYNEQFF
TGTGCCAGCAGCCAAGAGACGAGGTACAATGAGCAGTTCTTC
>TRBJ1-1|-|TRBV24-1|-
CATSDPRVTEAFF
TGTGCCACCAGTGATCCCAGGGTTACTGAAGCTTTCTTT
>TRBJ1-1|-|TRBV28|-
CASSFGGMNTEAFF
TGTGCCAGCAGTTTTGGGGGGATGAACACTGAAGCTTTCTTT
>TRBJ1-3|TRBD1|TRBV3-1/TRBV3-2|-
CASSWDRVSGNTIYF
TGTGCCAGCAGCTGGGACAGGGTCTCTGGAAACACCATATATTTT
>TRBJ2-5|-|TRBV5-1|few
CASSAGVTGKTQYF
TGCGCCAGCAGCGCAGGGGTGACTGGCAAGACCCAGTACTTC
>TRBJ1-2|TRBD1|TRBV5-5|once
CASSLVGQGPYGYTF
TGTGCCAGCAGCTTGGTGGGACAGGGGCCCTATGGCTACACCTTC
>TRBJ2-6|TRBD1|TRBV28|-
CATRWTGEGPGANVLTF
TGTGCCACCCGATGGACAGGGGAGGGACCTGGGGCCAACGTCCTGACTTTC
>TRBJ1-1|TRBD1|TRBV6-2/TRBV6-3|-
CASSRPRQGEGTEAFF
TGTGCCAGCAGTAGACCCCGACAGGGCGAAGGGACTGAAGCTTTCTTT
>TRBJ1-2|TRBD1|TRBV19|-
CASSIKGGSGYTF
TGTGCCAGTAGTATCAAAGGGGGCTCTGGCTACACCTTC
>TRBJ1-1|-|TRBV5-4|once
CATGRGSEAFF
TGTGCCACTGGGAGGGGCAGTGAAGCTTTCTTT
>TRBJ2-1|TRBD2|TRBV19|-
CASSILAGPGNEQFF
TGTGCCAGTAGTATCCTAGCGGGCCCTGGGAATGAGCAGTTCTTC
>TRBJ2-7|-|TRBV6-5|few
CASSHDGGATYEQYF
TGTGCCAGCAGTCACGATGGGGGGGCCACCTACGAGCAGTACTTC
>TRBJ2-1|-|TRBV28|-
CASSPLESYNEQFF
TGTGCCAGCAGTCCACTAGAATCCTACAATGAGCAGTTCTTC
>TRBJ1-1|-|TRBV11-3|-
CASSPSLQTEAFF
TGTGCCAGCAGCCCCTCTTTACAGACTGAAGCTTTCTTT
>TRBJ2-7|-|TRBV4-2|-
CASSQLSRSRNEQYF
TGTGCCAGCAGCCAATTGAGCAGGTCACGGAACGAGCAGTACTTC
>TRBJ1-1|-|TRBV5-1|-
CASSLGAGFSEAFF
TGCGCCAGCAGCTTGGGGGCGGGTTTCAGTGAAGCTTTCTTT
>TRBJ1-3|-|TRBV6-5|-
CASSPRVESGNTIYF
TGTGCCAGCAGTCCACGGGTGGAATCTGGAAACACCATATATTTT
>TRBJ1-4|TRBD1|TRBV3-1/TRBV3-2|-
CASSPLGTGPNEKLFF
TGTGCCAGCAGCCCGCTTGGGACAGGACCTAATGAAAAACTGTTTTTT
>TRBJ2-1|TRBD2|TRBV2|-
CASSEERAGEINEQFF
TGTGCCAGCAGTGAAGAGAGAGCGGGAGAGATCAATGAGCAGTTCTTC
>TRBJ1-2|TRBD1|TRBV18|-
CASSPLTGQGRWNF
TGTGCCAGCTCACCATTGACGGGACAGGGACGATGGAACTTC
>TRBJ1-2|TRBD1|TRBV7-9|many
CASSASTGDYGYTF
TGTGCCAGCAGCGCCTCGACAGGGGACTATGGCTACACCTTC
>TRBJ1-2|-|TRBV6-5|-
CASSPTGYGYTF
TGTGCCAGCAGTCCGACAGGCTATGGCTACACCTTC
>TRBJ2-2|-|TRBV5-4|-
CASSLGKGAVGELFF
TGTGCCAGCAGCTTGGGGAAAGGGGCGGTCGGGGAGCTGTTTTTT
>TRBJ1-2|TRBD1|TRBV5-1|-
CASSWTGLNGYTF
TGTGCCAGCAGCTGGACAGGATTGAATGGCTACACCTTC
>TRBJ1-3|-|TRBV18|-
CASSPTHPDSGNTIYF
TGTGCCAGCTCACCAACTCATCCCGACTCTGGAAACACCATATATTTT
>TRBJ1-1|-|TRBV6-2/TRBV6-3|once
CASSYPGARTEAFF
TGTGCCAGCAGTTATCCAGGGGCGCGGACTGAAGCTTTCTTT
>TRBJ2-3|-|TRBV21-1|-
CASSKEGGGARLASTDTQYF
TGTGCCAGCAGCAAAGAAGGGGGCGGGGCGCGGCTAGCGAGCACAGATACGCAGTATTTT
>TRBJ1-5|TRBD1|TRBV7-9|-
CASSLTGYNQPQHF
TGTGCCAGCAGCTTGACAGGGTACAATCAGCCCCAGCATTTT
>TRBJ1-1|-|TRBV11-2|once
CASIRSPGPWSEAFF
TGTGCCAGCATCCGATCCCCAGGTCCGTGGTCTGAAGCTTTCTTT
>TRBJ1-6|TRBD1|TRBV20-1|-
CSASGTGSNSPLHF
TGCAGTGCTAGTGGGACAGGGAGTAATTCACCCCTCCACTTT
>TRBJ2-1|-|TRBV15|-
CATSPRQDVGEQFF
TGTGCCACCAGCCCCCGACAGGATGTGGGGGAGCAGTTCTTC
>TRBJ1-1|-|TRBV9|once
CASSMEQSSTEAFF
TGTGCCAGCAGCATGGAACAGAGTTCTACTGAAGCTTTCTTT
>TRBJ2-1|-|TRBV3-1/TRBV3-2|-
CASSSRVLSSYNEQFF
TGTGCCAGCAGCTCCAGGGTGCTAAGCTCCTACAATGAGCAGTTCTTC
>TRBJ1-3|-|TRBV7-4|-
CASRFQGDLGNTIYF
TGTGCCAGCAGGTTTCAGGGTGATCTCGGAAACACCATATATTTT
>TRBJ1-1|-|TRBV19|-
CASSRRALNTEAFF
TGTGCCAGTAGTAGGCGGGCGTTGAACACTGAAGCTTTCTTT